Below are 15 T cell receptor beta chains sequenced from a single sample in a study of CD8 T cells in Susac syndrome. Random hexamers served to reverse transcribe roughly 0.45 to 1 ug RNA. TCRdb reanalysed the immunoSEQ multiplex PCR reads using MiXCR and keeps one entry per CDR3 protein. The sample lists around 190,000 distinct CDR3 sequences; roughly 95% were seen once. Source material: CD4+ T cells from PBMCs. These TCRs come from a human donor in good health.

The chain recombines TRBV15 with TRBJ2-3; D might be TRBD2 (6 bases). V lost 3 bases and J lost 0, with 13 bases in between. Germline-derived CDR1 and CDR2 are LNHNV and YYDKDF (reference sequence). The CDR3 runs 16 residues. The CDR3 reads CATSSMTSTSTDTQYF. The CDR3 coding sequence is TGTGCCACCAGCAGTATGACTAGTACTAGCACAGATACGCAGTATTTT.

This chain uses TRBV9 with TRBJ2-1; tentatively, D is TRBD1 or TRBD2 (6 bases each). The V gene's germline CDR1 is SGDLS and CDR2 YYNGEE. V lost 0 bases, J lost 7 bases, and 23 bases lay in between. The CDR3 runs to 18 residues. In DNA form, the CDR3 reads TGTGCCAGCAGCGTAGAGGATAGAGGGGGGAGAGGTCCGAATGAGCAGTTCTTC. It codes for CASSVEDRGGRGPNEQFF. The complete variable domain, with remaining parts taken from reference TRBV9 and TRBJ2-1, reads DSGVTQTPKHLITATGQRVTLRCSPRSGDLSVYWYQQSLDQGLQFLIQYYNGEERAKGNILERFSAQQFPDLHSELNLSSLELGDSALYFCASSVEDRGGRGPNEQFFGPGTRLTVL.

This chain uses TRBV28 with TRBJ2-6; 8 bases agree with TRBD1. The ends lost 6 bases at V and 2 bases at J; junction bases unmatched: 0. In germline, CDR1 is MDHEN, CDR2 SYDVKM. This CDR3 comprises 14 residues. The chain's CDR3 is CASRTGAGANVLTF. In DNA form, the CDR3 reads TGTGCCAGCAGGACAGGGGCTGGGGCCAACGTCCTGACTTTC.

V usage is TRBV15 and J usage is TRBJ2-3, with 9 bases that match TRBD2. V lost 4 bases, J lost 5 bases, and 7 bases stayed unmatched. The CDR3 totals 15 residues. CDR1 and CDR2 from the germline V gene are LNHNV and YYDKDF (reference sequence). This chain's CDR3 is CATSTREREVDTQYF. DNA of the CDR3: TGTGCCACCAGCACTCGAGAGCGGGAGGTAGATACGCAGTATTTT.

The V gene is TRBV4-3, the J gene TRBJ2-5; D call uncertain. Germline CDR1 and CDR2: LGHNA and YSLEER. V lost 0 bases and J 5 bases, leaving 10 bases between the germline ends. This CDR3 contains 14 residues. The CDR3 nucleotides are TGCGCCAGCAGCCAAGAGAAGAGTAGTGAGACCCAGTACTTC. It translates to CASSQEKSSETQYF.

This clonotype was seen just once. The chain links TRBV30 to TRBJ2-5, with TRBD1 identical over 7 bases. Germline CDR1 and CDR2: GTSNPN and SVGIG (reference sequence). The V and J ends lost 2 bases and 5 bases, in that order; junction bases with no gene match: 8. The CDR3 is made up of 14 amino acids. The CDR3 spells CAWSPHRGGETQYF. CDR3 coding DNA: TGTGCCTGGAGTCCACACAGGGGCGGGGAGACCCAGTACTTC.

The rearrangement links TRBV6-5 to TRBJ2-7; 8 bases agree with TRBD2. The V and J ends lost 6 bases and 3 bases, in that order; junction bases with no gene match: 7. The CDR3 extends over 14 amino acids. Germline lookup yields CDR1 MNHEY and CDR2 SVGAGI. CDR3 region: CASRSSGSFYEQYF. The CDR3, as DNA: TGTGCCAGCAGAAGCAGCGGGAGCTTCTACGAGCAGTACTTC.

The genes are TRBV7-9 and TRBJ2-3; D is unclear. Trimming took off 4 bases at V and 3 bases at J, with 11 bases between the two ends. The germline CDR1 and CDR2 sequences are SEHNR and FQNEAQ (reference sequence). This CDR3 is built from 14 residues. The CDR3 here is CASSSLSSTDTQYF. The CDR3 bases are TGTGCCAGCAGCTCCCTCTCCAGTACAGATACGCAGTATTTT. Full variable domain (missing parts from reference TRBV7-9 and TRBJ2-3): DTGVSQNPRHKITKRGQNVTFRCDPISEHNRLYWYRQTLGQGPEFLTYFQNEAQLEKSRLLSDRFSAERPKGSFSTLEIQRTEQGDSAMYLCASSSLSSTDTQYFGPGTRLTVL.

This clonotype was seen a single time. V and J are TRBV3-1 and TRBJ2-1; D perhaps matches TRBD1 (6 bases). V gave up 4 bases and J gave up 0 bases, with 19 bases separating them. CDR1 and CDR2 from the germline V gene are LGHDT and YNNKEL (reference sequence). The CDR3 runs 18 residues. The CDR3 sequence is CASSPYTGQKSSYNEQFF. The CDR3 DNA reads TGTGCCAGCAGCCCCTATACCGGACAGAAAAGCTCCTACAATGAGCAGTTCTTC.

As for this clonotype: At one of its ends the junction is not consistent with the germline gene, which may arise from a read error. The genes are TRBV30 and TRBJ2-1; D perhaps matches TRBD2 (6 bases). This CDR3 spans 15 amino acids. CDR1 and CDR2 (germline): GTSNPN, SVGIG (reference sequence). The CDR3 spells CAWSGRIESANELFF. In nucleotides, the CDR3 is TGTGCCTGGAGCGGGAGAATCGAGTCAGCCAATGAGCTGTTCTTC.

The chain combines TRBV24-1 with TRBJ2-2, with 9 nucleotides matching TRBD2. There are 15 residues in the CDR3. The trim removed 3 bases at V and 4 bases at J, leaving 2 bases unmatched. Germline CDR1 reads KGHDR; CDR2 reads SFDVKD. The chain's CDR3 is CATSDVTSGTGELFF. The DNA of the CDR3 is TGTGCCACCAGTGATGTGACTAGCGGCACCGGGGAGCTGTTTTTT.

The chain joins TRBV2 to TRBJ2-4; D gene ambiguous. The V end lost 8 bases, the J end lost 2 bases, and 10 bases lay between the germline ends. Germline-derived CDR1 and CDR2 are SNHLY and FYNNEI. The CDR3 consists of 13 residues. In DNA, the CDR3 is TGTGCCAGCGCTTCCACTTCCAAAAACATTCAGTACTTC. This gives the protein CASASTSKNIQYF.

The chain has TRBV30 and TRBJ2-7; 7 bases agree with TRBD1. CDR1 GTSNPN and CDR2 SVGIG come from the germline V gene (reference sequence). The CDR3 is made up of 15 amino acids. V was pared by 4 bases and J by 4 bases, with 13 bases of the junction left unmatched. The CDR3 DNA reads as TGTGCCTGGACTCCAATCGGGACAGTGGGTTACGAGCAGTACTTC. Protein product: CAWTPIGTVGYEQYF. Full variable domain (outside the CDR3, taken from reference TRBV30 and TRBJ2-7): SQTIHQWPATLVQPVGSPLSLECTVEGTSNPNLYWYRQAAGRGLQLLFYSVGIGQISSEVPQNLSASRPQDRQFILSSKKLLLSDSGFYLCAWTPIGTVGYEQYFGPGTRLTVT.

The gene calls are TRBV5-4 and TRBJ1-2; the D is unclear. Germline V gene lookup returns CDR1 SGHNT and CDR2 YYREEE (reference sequence). V was cut by 4 bases and J by 4 bases, with 20 bases left in between. The CDR3 has 16 amino acids. CDR3 protein: CASSPVKNSPGYGYTF. CDR3 coding DNA: TGTGCCAGCAGCCCTGTAAAAAATAGCCCTGGCTATGGCTACACCTTC.

V gene TRBV15 combines with J gene TRBJ2-5; TRBD2 matches 10 bases. V was pared by 0 bases and J by 4 bases, with 8 bases of the junction left unmatched. The CDR3 is 17 amino acids. CDR1 is LNHNV, CDR2 YYDKDF, per germline (reference sequence). This CDR3 reads CATSRETEAGGGETQYF. CDR3 DNA: TGTGCCACCAGCAGAGAGACGGAAGCGGGAGGGGGAGAGACCCAGTACTTC.